This is a list of T cell receptor beta chains from one sample in a study of cytomegalovirus exposure and HLA in healthy donors. Sequencing was performed with immunoSEQ multiplex PCR; in TCRdb, only in-frame clones are kept and a portion is missing. The sample consists of about 130,000 clones, around 77% of them appearing once. Sequenced input: PBMCs. These TCRs come from a man in his thirties or forties in good health. Each CDR3 is given with its conserved first and last residue. The D gene is left open where the match is weak. Only some rows state a clone size, as once, few, many or a class for expanded clones.

V gene	clone size	J gene	D gene	CDR3 DNA	CDR3 protein
TRBV5-1	NA	TRBJ1-1	NA	TGCGCCAGCAGCTTATGGGCGGAGTGGGGAGGGGAAGCTTTCTTT	CASSLWAEWGGEAFF
TRBV27	NA	TRBJ1-1	TRBD1	TGTGCCAGCTGGACAGGGGGCGCGGGGAAGACTGAAGCTTTCTTT	CASWTGGAGKTEAFF
TRBV5-1	NA	TRBJ1-1	TRBD1	TGCGCCAGCGCCCCTGAGAGGACAGGGAACACTGAAGCTTTCTTT	CASAPERTGNTEAFF
TRBV29-1	NA	TRBJ2-3	NA	TGCAGCTCAGATGGGGGGGATACGCAGTATTTT	CSSDGGDTQYF
TRBV18	once	TRBJ2-7	NA	TGTGCCAGCCGGGGACTTCAGACCTACGAGCAGTACTTC	CASRGLQTYEQYF
TRBV7-9	once	TRBJ2-2	TRBD1	TGTTCCAGCAGCCAAGGCAGGGGGCGAGGGACCGGGGAGCTGTTTTTT	CSSSQGRGRGTGELFF
TRBV11-2	NA	TRBJ1-2	TRBD1	TGTGCCAGCAGCTTAGTAGGGACAGGGAATGGCTACACCTTC	CASSLVGTGNGYTF
TRBV25-1	NA	TRBJ2-1	NA	TGTGCCAGCAGTAATTCTAGTGCCTACAATGAGCAGTTCTTC	CASSNSSAYNEQFF
TRBV6-1	few	TRBJ1-5	TRBD1	TGTGCCAGCAACGTCGGACAGGCGGTTGATAAGCCCCAGCATTTT	CASNVGQAVDKPQHF
TRBV27	NA	TRBJ1-1	NA	TGTGCCAGCAGTCTCAGGGGGAACACTGAAGCTTTCTTT	CASSLRGNTEAFF
TRBV19	once	TRBJ2-7	NA	TGTGCCAGTAGCGAAGGGGATACCGACTCCTACGAGCAGTACTTC	CASSEGDTDSYEQYF
TRBV6-6	NA	TRBJ2-1	NA	TGTGCCAGCACCCCCCTCCAGCCCAACCGGGTGGATGAGCAGTTCTTC	CASTPLQPNRVDEQFF
TRBV10-3	NA	TRBJ2-5	TRBD2	TGTGCCACGGGACTAGCGGGAGGAGAGACCCAGTACTTC	CATGLAGGETQYF
TRBV28	NA	TRBJ2-7	TRBD2	TGTGCCAGCAGTTTATCTTTCGGGAGGGCTTCCTACTACGAGCAGTACTTC	CASSLSFGRASYYEQYF
TRBV28	once	TRBJ2-5	NA	TGTGCCAGCAGTTTACTGCTGGGGCCCCAGTACTTC	CASSLLLGPQYF
TRBV6-6	NA	TRBJ2-3	NA	TGTGCCAGCAGTTATCCCGAGGGCGGGCAGCGGCCCACGCAGTATTTT	CASSYPEGGQRPTQYF
TRBV6-5	NA	TRBJ2-1	TRBD2	TGTGCCGGCAGTTACGGGACTAGCGGGAGACTTAATGAGCAGTTCTTC	CAGSYGTSGRLNEQFF
TRBV19	NA	TRBJ1-1	TRBD1	TGTGCCAGCCGAGACAGGGGGCTAGGCACTGAAGCTTTCTTT	CASRDRGLGTEAFF
TRBV28	NA	TRBJ2-3	TRBD2	TGTGCCAGCATCCCCTCGGGACTAGCGGAGTTAACAGCAGATACGCAGTATTTT	CASIPSGLAELTADTQYF
TRBV6-5	NA	TRBJ1-2	NA	TGTGCCAGCAGTTACTCCGGGTGGAATGGCTACACCTTC	CASSYSGWNGYTF
TRBV19	NA	TRBJ1-5	NA	TGTGCCAGTAGTATAGCAGGGCCCAATCAGCCCCAGCATTTT	CASSIAGPNQPQHF
TRBV28	NA	TRBJ2-5	NA	TGTGCCAGCAGTTTAGGATGGGGGGGGGTAGGGGGAGAAGAGACCCAGTACTTC	CASSLGWGGVGGEETQYF
TRBV5-4	NA	TRBJ1-4	TRBD1	TGTGCCAGCTCCCGACAGGGACAGGGGAATGAAAAACTGTTTTTT	CASSRQGQGNEKLFF
TRBV5-6	NA	TRBJ1-1	NA	TGTGCCAGCAGCTTGGCGCGTGGTCAGCGTAGCATGAACACTGAAGCTTTCTTT	CASSLARGQRSMNTEAFF
TRBV6-5	once	TRBJ2-2	TRBD1	TGTGCCAGCACCCAGGGGGCGAGCGGGGAGCTGTTTTTT	CASTQGASGELFF
TRBV5-5	NA	TRBJ2-1	TRBD2	TGTGCCAGCAGCTTGGGCCCCGGGACTAGCGCAAACAATGAGCAGTTCTTC	CASSLGPGTSANNEQFF
TRBV7-9	once	TRBJ1-2	NA	TGTTCCAGCAGCTTACGTAACTATGGCTACACCTTC	CSSSLRNYGYTF
TRBV7-2	NA	TRBJ2-5	TRBD2	TGTGCCAGCAGCCCCTCCTCCTCTCCGAGGACTAGCGGGAGTACCCAGTACTTC	CASSPSSSPRTSGSTQYF
TRBV2	NA	TRBJ2-2	TRBD2	TGTGCCAGCGTGGCGGGAGTGGGAACCGGGGAGCTGTTTTTT	CASVAGVGTGELFF
TRBV5-6	NA	TRBJ1-3	TRBD1	TGTGCCAGCAGCCTACAGGGGGTGGGAAACACCATATATTTT	CASSLQGVGNTIYF
TRBV4-3	NA	TRBJ2-6	NA	TGCGCCAGCAGCCGGAACACCGGGACAAGGAGCTCTGGGGCCAACGTCCTGACTTTC	CASSRNTGTRSSGANVLTF
TRBV2	NA	TRBJ2-5	TRBD2	TGTGCCAGCAGTCCCCGGGCTGCGGGAGATGGGCCCCAGTACTTC	CASSPRAAGDGPQYF
TRBV28	few	TRBJ1-2	NA	TGTGCCAGCAGCCCAGGGGCTGGTGGCTACACCTTC	CASSPGAGGYTF
TRBV7-3	once	TRBJ2-3	NA	TGTGCCAGCAGCGACCGGGCGGGGCCAGATACGCAGTATTTT	CASSDRAGPDTQYF
TRBV6-5	NA	TRBJ1-5	NA	TGTGCCAGCAAGCTCGGGAGGGGCGTAGGTCAGCCCCAGCATTTT	CASKLGRGVGQPQHF
TRBV7-9	NA	TRBJ1-1	NA	TGTGCCAGCAGCTGGGGGGGCACTGAAGCTTTCTTT	CASSWGGTEAFF
TRBV9	once	TRBJ2-7	TRBD1	TGTGCCAGCAGCCCACGCCTTACAGGGGACGGTGCCTACGAGCAGTACTTC	CASSPRLTGDGAYEQYF
TRBV5-6	NA	TRBJ1-1	TRBD1	TGTGCCAGCAGCTTGACAGGGGGTGTCGCTGAAGCTTTCTTT	CASSLTGGVAEAFF
TRBV7-8	once	TRBJ2-3	NA	TGTGCCAGCAGCTTAAATTCGGGAGCCGCAGATACGCAGTATTTT	CASSLNSGAADTQYF
TRBV5-6	NA	TRBJ2-2	NA	TGTGCCAGCAGCTGGGGAGCCGGGGAGCTGTTTTTT	CASSWGAGELFF
TRBV19	NA	TRBJ2-3	NA	TGTGCCAGTAGTCCCGGGATGGCGGACACAGATACGCAGTATTTT	CASSPGMADTDTQYF
TRBV5-1	NA	TRBJ2-1	NA	TGCGCCAGCAGCTTGCGGGGTCCGGGGGATGAGCAGTTCTTC	CASSLRGPGDEQFF
TRBV10-3	NA	TRBJ2-7	NA	TGTGCCATCAGTGGGACTATTCCCTACGAGCAGTACTTC	CAISGTIPYEQYF
TRBV29-1	few	TRBJ2-1	TRBD2	TGCAGCCTAGGGACTAGCAGATACTACAATGAGCAGTTCTTC	CSLGTSRYYNEQFF
TRBV30	NA	TRBJ1-3	NA	TGTGCCTGGAGTGACTCAGGGACTGGAAACACCATATATTTT	CAWSDSGTGNTIYF